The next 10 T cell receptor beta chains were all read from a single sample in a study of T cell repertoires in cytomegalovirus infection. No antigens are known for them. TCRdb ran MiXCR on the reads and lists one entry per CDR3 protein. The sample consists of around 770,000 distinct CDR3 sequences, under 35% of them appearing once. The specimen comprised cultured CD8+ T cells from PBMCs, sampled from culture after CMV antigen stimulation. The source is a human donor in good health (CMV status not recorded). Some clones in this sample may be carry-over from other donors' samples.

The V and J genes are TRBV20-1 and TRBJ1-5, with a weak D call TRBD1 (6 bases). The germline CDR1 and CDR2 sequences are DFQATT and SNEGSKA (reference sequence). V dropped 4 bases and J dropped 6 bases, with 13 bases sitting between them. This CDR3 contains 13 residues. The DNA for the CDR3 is TGCAGTGCTAAAGACAGGAGGGCTCAGCCCCAGCATTTT. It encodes CSAKDRRAQPQHF.

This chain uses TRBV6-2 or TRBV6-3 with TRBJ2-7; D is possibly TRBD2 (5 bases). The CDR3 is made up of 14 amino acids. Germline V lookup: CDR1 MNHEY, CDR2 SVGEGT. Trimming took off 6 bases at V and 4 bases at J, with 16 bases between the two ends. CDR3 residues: CASSTRRFEYEQYV. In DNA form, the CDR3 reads TGTGCCAGCAGCACTAGGCGATTTGAGTACGAGCAGTACGTC.

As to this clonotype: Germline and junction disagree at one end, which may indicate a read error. The CDR3 protein is CASSLRAGVAPNNTQSF. The CDR3 DNA reads as TGTGCCAGCAGCTTGAGGGCAGGAGTCGCGCCCAACAATACGCAGTCTTTT. The chain is built from TRBV7-6 and TRBJ2-3; maybe TRBD2 (5 bases). CDR3 length equals 17 residues. Germline loops: CDR1 SGHVS, CDR2 FNYEAQ.

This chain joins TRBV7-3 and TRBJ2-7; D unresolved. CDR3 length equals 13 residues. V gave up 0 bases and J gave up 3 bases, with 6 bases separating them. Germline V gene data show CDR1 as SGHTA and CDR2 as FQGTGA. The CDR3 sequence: CASSLTTNYEQYF. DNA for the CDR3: TGTGCCAGCAGCTTAACCACCAACTACGAGCAGTACTTC.

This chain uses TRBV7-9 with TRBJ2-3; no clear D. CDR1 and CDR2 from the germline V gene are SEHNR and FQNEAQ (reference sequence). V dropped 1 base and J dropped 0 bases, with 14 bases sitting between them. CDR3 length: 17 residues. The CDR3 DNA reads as TGTGCCAGCAGCTTAGTTCTCGTCCGAAAAAGCACAGATACGCAGTATTTT. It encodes CASSLVLVRKSTDTQYF.

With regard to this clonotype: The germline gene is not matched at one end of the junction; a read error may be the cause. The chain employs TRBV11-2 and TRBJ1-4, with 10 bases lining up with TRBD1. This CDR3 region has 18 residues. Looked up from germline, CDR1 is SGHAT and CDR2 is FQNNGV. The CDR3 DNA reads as TGTGCCAGCCGCTTAGGGACAGGGGTTTCCGCAACTAATGAAAAACTGTTTTTT. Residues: CASRLGTGVSATNEKLFF.

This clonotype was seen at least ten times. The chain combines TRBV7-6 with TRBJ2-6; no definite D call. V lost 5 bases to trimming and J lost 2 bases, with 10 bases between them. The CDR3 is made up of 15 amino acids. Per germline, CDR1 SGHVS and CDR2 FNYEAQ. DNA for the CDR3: TGTGCCAGCAGCCCCCGTCTCGCTGGGGCCAACGTCCTGACTTTC. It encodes CASSPRLAGANVLTF.

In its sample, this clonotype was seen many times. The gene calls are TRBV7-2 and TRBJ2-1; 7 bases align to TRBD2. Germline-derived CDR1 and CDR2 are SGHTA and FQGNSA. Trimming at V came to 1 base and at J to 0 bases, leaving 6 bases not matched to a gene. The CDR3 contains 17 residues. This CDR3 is CASSLVGSGASYNEQFF. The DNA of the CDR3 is TGTGCCAGCAGCTTAGTCGGCAGCGGGGCCTCCTACAATGAGCAGTTCTTC.

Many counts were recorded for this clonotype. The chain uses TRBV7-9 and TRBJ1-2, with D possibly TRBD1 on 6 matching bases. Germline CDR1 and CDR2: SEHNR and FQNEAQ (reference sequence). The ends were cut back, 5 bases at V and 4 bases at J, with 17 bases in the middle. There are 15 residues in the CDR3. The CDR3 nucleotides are TGTGCCAGCAGCCTACCACATTCAGGGGTCTATGGCTACACCTTC. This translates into CASSLPHSGVYGYTF.

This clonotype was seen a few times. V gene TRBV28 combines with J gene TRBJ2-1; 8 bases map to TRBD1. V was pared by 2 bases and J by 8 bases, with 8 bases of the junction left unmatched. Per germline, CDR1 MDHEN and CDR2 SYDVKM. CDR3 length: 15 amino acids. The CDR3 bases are TGTGCCAGCAGTTTAACGTACGGACAGGGCGATGAGCAGTTCTTC. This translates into CASSLTYGQGDEQFF.